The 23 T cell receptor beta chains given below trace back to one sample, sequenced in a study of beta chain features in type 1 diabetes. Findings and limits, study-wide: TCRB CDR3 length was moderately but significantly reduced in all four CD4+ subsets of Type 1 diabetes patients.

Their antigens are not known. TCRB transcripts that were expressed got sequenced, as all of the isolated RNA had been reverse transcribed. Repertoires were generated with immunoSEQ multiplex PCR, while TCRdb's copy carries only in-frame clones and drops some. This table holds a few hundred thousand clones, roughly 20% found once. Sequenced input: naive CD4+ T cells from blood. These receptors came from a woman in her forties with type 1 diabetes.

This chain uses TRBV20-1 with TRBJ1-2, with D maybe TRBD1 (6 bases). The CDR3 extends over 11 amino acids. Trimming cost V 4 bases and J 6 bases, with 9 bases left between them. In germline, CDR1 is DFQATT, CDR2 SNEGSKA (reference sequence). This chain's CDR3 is CSAIRQDGYTF. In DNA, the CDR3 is TGCAGTGCTATACGACAGGATGGCTACACCTTC.

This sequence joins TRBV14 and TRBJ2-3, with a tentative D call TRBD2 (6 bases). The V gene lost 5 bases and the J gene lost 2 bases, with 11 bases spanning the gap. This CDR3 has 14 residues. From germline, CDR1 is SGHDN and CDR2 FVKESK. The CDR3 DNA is TGTGCCAGCAGCTTCATGGACTACACAGATACGCAGTATTTT. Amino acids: CASSFMDYTDTQYF.

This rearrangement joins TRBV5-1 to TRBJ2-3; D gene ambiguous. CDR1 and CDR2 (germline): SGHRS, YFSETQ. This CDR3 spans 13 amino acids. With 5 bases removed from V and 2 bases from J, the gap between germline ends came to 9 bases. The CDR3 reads CASSNGFTDTQYF. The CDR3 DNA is TGCGCCAGCAGTAATGGCTTCACAGATACGCAGTATTTT.

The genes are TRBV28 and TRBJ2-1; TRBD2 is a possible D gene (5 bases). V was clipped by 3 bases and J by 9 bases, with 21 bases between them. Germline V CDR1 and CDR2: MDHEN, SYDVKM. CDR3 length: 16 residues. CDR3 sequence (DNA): TGTGCCAGCAGTTTCATAGCTAGCCAGCGCAATCGTGAGCAGTTCTTC. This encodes CASSFIASQRNREQFF. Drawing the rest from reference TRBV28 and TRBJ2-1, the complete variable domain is DVKVTQSSRYLVKRTGEKVFLECVQDMDHENMFWYRQDPGLGLRLIYFSYDVKMKEKGDIPEGYSVSREKKERFSLILESASTNQTSMYLCASSFIASQRNREQFFGPGTRLTVL.

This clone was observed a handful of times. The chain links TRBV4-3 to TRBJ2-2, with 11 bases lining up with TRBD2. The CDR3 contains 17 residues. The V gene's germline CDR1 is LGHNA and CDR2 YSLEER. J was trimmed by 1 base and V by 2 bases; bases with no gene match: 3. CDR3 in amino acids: CASSQYGLAGNTGELFF. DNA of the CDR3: TGCGCCAGCAGCCAATATGGACTAGCGGGGAACACCGGGGAGCTGTTTTTT.

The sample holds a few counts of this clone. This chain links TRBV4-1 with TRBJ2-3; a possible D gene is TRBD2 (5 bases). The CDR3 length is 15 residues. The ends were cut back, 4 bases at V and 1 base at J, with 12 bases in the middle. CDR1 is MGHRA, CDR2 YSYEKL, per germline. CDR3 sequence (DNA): TGCGCCAGCAGCCCGCGCACCGGGGGCACAGATACGCAGTATTTT. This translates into CASSPRTGGTDTQYF.

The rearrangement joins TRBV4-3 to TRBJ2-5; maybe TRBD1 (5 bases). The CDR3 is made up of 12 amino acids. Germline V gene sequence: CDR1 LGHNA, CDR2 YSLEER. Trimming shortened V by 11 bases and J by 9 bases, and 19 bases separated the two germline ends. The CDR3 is CASPGALGAQYF. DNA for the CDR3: TGCGCCTCCCCTGGGGCGCTAGGGGCCCAGTACTTC.

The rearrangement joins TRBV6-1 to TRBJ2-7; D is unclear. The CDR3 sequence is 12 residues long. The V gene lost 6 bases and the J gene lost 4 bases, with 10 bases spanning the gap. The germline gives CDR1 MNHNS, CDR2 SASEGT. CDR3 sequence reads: CASSPHRYEQYF. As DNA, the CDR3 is TGTGCCAGCAGCCCCCACCGGTACGAGCAGTACTTC.

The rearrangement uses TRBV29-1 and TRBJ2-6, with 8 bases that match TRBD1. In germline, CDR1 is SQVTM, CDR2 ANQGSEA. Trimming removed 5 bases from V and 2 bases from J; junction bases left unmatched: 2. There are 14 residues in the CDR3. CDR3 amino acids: CSVQGAAGANVLTF. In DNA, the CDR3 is TGCAGCGTTCAGGGGGCTGCTGGGGCCAACGTCCTGACTTTC.

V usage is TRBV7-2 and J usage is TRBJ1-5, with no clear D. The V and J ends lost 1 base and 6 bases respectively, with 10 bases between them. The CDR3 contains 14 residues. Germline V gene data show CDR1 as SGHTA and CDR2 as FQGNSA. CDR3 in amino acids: CASSLGAVVQPQHF. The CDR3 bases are TGTGCCAGCAGCTTAGGCGCCGTTGTTCAGCCCCAGCATTTT. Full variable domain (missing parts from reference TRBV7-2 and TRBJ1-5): GAGVSQSPSNKVTEKGKDVELRCDPISGHTALYWYRQSLGQGLEFLIYFQGNSAPDKSGLPSDRFSAERTGGSVSTLTIQRTQQEDSAVYLCASSLGAVVQPQHFGDGTRLSIL.

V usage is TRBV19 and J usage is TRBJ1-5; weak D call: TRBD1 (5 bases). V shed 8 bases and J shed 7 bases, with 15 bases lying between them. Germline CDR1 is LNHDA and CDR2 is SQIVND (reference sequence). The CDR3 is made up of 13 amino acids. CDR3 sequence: CASAGGVRQPQHF. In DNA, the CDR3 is TGTGCCAGTGCCGGGGGGGTTAGACAGCCCCAGCATTTT.

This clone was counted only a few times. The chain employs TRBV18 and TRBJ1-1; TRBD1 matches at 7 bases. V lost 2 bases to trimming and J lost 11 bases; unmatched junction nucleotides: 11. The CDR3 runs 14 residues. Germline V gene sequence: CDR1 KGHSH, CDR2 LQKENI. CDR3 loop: CASSPNDYRGRAFF. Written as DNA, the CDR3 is TGTGCCAGCTCACCAAACGACTACAGGGGTAGGGCTTTCTTT.

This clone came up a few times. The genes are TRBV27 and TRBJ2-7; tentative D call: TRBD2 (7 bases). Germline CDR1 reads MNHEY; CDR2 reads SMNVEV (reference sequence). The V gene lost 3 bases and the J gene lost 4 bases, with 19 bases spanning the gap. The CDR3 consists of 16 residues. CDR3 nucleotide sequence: TGTGCCAGCAGTTTTTTTCCTCTCAGGGGAGGGTACGAGCAGTACTTC. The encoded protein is CASSFFPLRGGYEQYF.

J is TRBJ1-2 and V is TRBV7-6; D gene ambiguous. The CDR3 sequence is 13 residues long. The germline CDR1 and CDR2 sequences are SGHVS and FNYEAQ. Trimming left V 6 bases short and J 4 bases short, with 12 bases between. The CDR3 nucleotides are TGTGCCAGCAGACCTCTAGGCGGCTATGGCTACACCTTC. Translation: CASRPLGGYGYTF.

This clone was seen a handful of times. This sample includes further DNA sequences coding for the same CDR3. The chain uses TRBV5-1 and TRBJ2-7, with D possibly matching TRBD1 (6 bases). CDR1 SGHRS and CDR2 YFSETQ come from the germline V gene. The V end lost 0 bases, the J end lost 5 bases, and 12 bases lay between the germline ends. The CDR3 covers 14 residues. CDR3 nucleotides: TGCGCCAGCAGCTTGGCCGCAGGGGCCAACGAGCAGTACTTC. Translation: CASSLAAGANEQYF.

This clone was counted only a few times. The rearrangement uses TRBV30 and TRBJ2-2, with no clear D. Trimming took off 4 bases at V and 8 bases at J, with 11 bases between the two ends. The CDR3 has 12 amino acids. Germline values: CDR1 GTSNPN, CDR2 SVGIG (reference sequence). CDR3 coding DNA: TGTGCCTGGACTTCGGCGGCAGGGGAGCTGTTTTTT. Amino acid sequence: CAWTSAAGELFF. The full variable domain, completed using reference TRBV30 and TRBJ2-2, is SQTIHQWPATLVQPVGSPLSLECTVEGTSNPNLYWYRQAAGRGLQLLFYSVGIGQISSEVPQNLSASRPQDRQFILSSKKLLLSDSGFYLCAWTSAAGELFFGEGSRLTVL.

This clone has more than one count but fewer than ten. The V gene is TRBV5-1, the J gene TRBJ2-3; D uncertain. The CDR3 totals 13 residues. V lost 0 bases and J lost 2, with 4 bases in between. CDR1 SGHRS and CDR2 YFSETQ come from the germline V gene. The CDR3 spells CASSLGDTDTQYF. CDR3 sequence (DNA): TGCGCCAGCAGCTTGGGCGACACAGATACGCAGTATTTT.

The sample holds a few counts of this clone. The CDR3 is CASSQLNRVVTYEQYF. Here the CDR3 DNA reads TGCGCCAGCAGCCAACTGAACAGGGTTGTAACCTACGAGCAGTACTTC. The chain uses TRBV4-1 and TRBJ2-7, with a tentative D call TRBD1 (6 bases). The CDR3 length is 16 residues. CDR1 is MGHRA, CDR2 YSYEKL, per germline. V was clipped by 2 bases and J by 2 bases, with 16 bases between them.

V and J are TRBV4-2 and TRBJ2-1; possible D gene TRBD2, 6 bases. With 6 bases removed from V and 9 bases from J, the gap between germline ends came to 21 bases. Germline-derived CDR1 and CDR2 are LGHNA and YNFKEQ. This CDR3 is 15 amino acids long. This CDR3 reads CASSPRATAGREQFF. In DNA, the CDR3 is TGTGCCAGCAGTCCCCGAGCGACCGCGGGGCGTGAGCAGTTCTTC.

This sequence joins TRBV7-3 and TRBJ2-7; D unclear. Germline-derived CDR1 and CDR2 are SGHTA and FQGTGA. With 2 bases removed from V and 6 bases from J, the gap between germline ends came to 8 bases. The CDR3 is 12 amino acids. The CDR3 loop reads CASSLALLEQYF. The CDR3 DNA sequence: TGTGCCAGCAGCTTAGCCCTACTCGAGCAGTACTTC.

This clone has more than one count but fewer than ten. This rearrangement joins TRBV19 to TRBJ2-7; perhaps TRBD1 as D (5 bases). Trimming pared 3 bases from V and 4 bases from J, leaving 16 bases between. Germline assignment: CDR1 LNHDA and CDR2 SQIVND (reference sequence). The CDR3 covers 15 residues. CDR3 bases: TGTGCCAGTAGTATCGGAACAGGCCAAAGGTACGAGCAGTACTTC. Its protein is CASSIGTGQRYEQYF.

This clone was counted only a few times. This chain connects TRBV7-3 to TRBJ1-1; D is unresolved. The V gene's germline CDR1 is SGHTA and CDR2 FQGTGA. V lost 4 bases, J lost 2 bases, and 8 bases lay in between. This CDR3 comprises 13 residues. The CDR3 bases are TGTGCCAGCAGCTACCTCAGTAACACTGAAGCTTTCTTT. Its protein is CASSYLSNTEAFF. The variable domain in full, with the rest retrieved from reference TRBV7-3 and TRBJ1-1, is GAGVSQTPSNKVTEKGKYVELRCDPISGHTALYWYRQSLGQGPEFLIYFQGTGAADDSGLPNDRFFAVRPEGSVSTLKIQRTERGDSAVYLCASSYLSNTEAFFGQGTRLTVV.

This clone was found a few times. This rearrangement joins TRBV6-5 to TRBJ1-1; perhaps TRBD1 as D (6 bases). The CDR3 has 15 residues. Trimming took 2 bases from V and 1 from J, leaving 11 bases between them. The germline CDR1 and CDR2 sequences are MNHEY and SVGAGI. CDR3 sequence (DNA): TGTGCCAGCAGTTACGAGGGAGGGGGGAACACTGAAGCTTTCTTT. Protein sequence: CASSYEGGGNTEAFF.